Listed below are T cell receptor beta chains from one sample, sequenced in a study of shared clonotypes between healthy human individuals. Here immunoSEQ multiplex PCR was the method, and the copy in TCRdb shows in-frame clones only, minus some. The data show about 1.1 million clones, approximately 80% seen once. Sequenced material: memory CD4+ T cells from PBMCs. The receptors derive from a man younger than 30 in good health. Some clones in this sample may be carry-over from other donors' samples. The CDR3 runs from the conserved cysteine through the conserved F or W. D genes are given only for firm matches. Size values are once, few and many counts, or a class for expanded clones, and some rows have none.

-	TRBV11-1	TRBD1	TRBJ2-7	TGTGCCAGCAGCTTATCAGGGGGCTCCTACGAGCAGTACTTC	CASSLSGGSYEQYF
-	TRBV7-9	TRBD2	TRBJ2-1	TGTGCCAGCAGCTTAGGGCGTCTAGCGGGAGTGAAGGCTGAGCAGTTCTTC	CASSLGRLAGVKAEQFF
once	TRBV23-1	TRBD1	TRBJ1-1	TGCGCCAGCAGTCCTTACAGGGGGCTCCCGGGCACTGAAGCTTTCTTT	CASSPYRGLPGTEAFF
-	TRBV9	-	TRBJ2-2	TGTGCCAGCAGCCCTCAAGGGAACATCCTGGGCACCGGGGAGCTGTTTTTT	CASSPQGNILGTGELFF
-	TRBV4-2	-	TRBJ1-1	TGTGCCAGCAGCCAAGATCTTGGCAGTACGAACACTGAAGCTTTCTTT	CASSQDLGSTNTEAFF
-	TRBV7-3	-	TRBJ2-7	TGTGCCAGCAGGGAAACAGGGAGAGAGCAGTACTTC	CASRETGREQYF
few	TRBV5-1	-	TRBJ2-2	TGCGCCAGCAGCTTGCAGGTCGGCACCGGGGAGCTGTTTTTT	CASSLQVGTGELFF
-	TRBV4-3	-	TRBJ2-1	TGCGCCAGCAGCCAAGACTTGAGGGGCGGTGAGCAGTTCTTC	CASSQDLRGGEQFF
-	TRBV7-3	TRBD1	TRBJ1-2	TGTGCCAGCAGTGAGACCGGGACAGACTATGGCTACACCTTC	CASSETGTDYGYTF
-	TRBV11-2	-	TRBJ2-1	TGTGCCAGCAGCTTAACTGACTCGGGAGTTGGGCGTGAGCAGTTCTTC	CASSLTDSGVGREQFF
-	TRBV11-3	TRBD2	TRBJ2-6	TGTGCCAGCAGCCCTGGACTAGCGGGGGGCGTTGGGGCCAACGTCCTGACTTTC	CASSPGLAGGVGANVLTF
-	TRBV27	-	TRBJ2-3	TGTGCCAGCAGTTTACCCCCCTCCACAGATACGCAGTATTTT	CASSLPPSTDTQYF
-	TRBV5-1	-	TRBJ2-7	TGCGCCAGCAGCTTGGAGGAGGGCCTAGGGGAGCAGTACTTC	CASSLEEGLGEQYF
-	TRBV5-6	-	TRBJ1-5	TGTGCCAGCAGCACCGGGGCCCTCCGCAGTCAGCCCCAGCATTTT	CASSTGALRSQPQHF